Following are 12 T cell receptor beta chains from one sample sequenced in a study of T cell responses to AZD1222 COVID-19 vaccine. Only in-frame clones appear in the TCRdb table, and some are missing; sequencing was by immunoSEQ multiplex PCR. The repertoire holds 150,000 to 200,000 clones, with under 95% as singletons. Sequencing was performed on peripheral blood, taken on day 0 of AZD1222 vaccination. All receptors come from an adult in good health.

The chain combines TRBV7-9 with TRBJ1-5; possible D gene TRBD1, 5 bases. V lost 1 base, J lost 2 bases, and 12 bases lay in between. The CDR3 has 16 residues. CDR1 and CDR2 (germline): SEHNR, FQNEAQ (reference sequence). CDR3 sequence: CASSLGDGGGNQPQHF. CDR3 in DNA: TGTGCCAGCAGCTTAGGTGACGGGGGAGGCAATCAGCCCCAGCATTTT.

This clone was detected once. The V gene is TRBV11-1, the J gene TRBJ1-1; a weak D match, TRBD1 (5 bases). The V end was cut by 3 bases, the J end by 3 bases, with 11 bases between. This CDR3 is built from 14 residues. Germline V lookup: CDR1 SGHAT, CDR2 FQDESV (reference sequence). As DNA, the CDR3 is TGTGCCAGCAGCTTCCAGGGCTACGACACTGAAGCTTTCTTT. This gives the protein CASSFQGYDTEAFF.

The V call is TRBV6-5, the J call TRBJ1-1; tentative D call: TRBD1 (6 bases). CDR1 is MNHEY, CDR2 SVGAGI, per germline. V shed 0 bases and J shed 7 bases, with 9 bases lying between them. CDR3 length: 13 amino acids. DNA of the CDR3: TGTGCCAGCAGTTACTCCGGCAGGGGTGAAGCTTTCTTT. Residues: CASSYSGRGEAFF.

The chain combines TRBV11-2 with TRBJ2-7; TRBD2 aligns across 7 bases. The CDR3 has 15 residues. Germline V gives CDR1 SGHAT, CDR2 FQNNGV. J lost 0 bases, V lost 4 bases, and 6 bases had no gene match. The CDR3 DNA reads TGTGCCAGCAGCTCCCTAGCGGCTAGCTCCTACGAGCAGTACTTC. Translating it yields CASSSLAASSYEQYF. The variable domain in full, completed from reference TRBV11-2 and TRBJ2-7, reads EAGVAQSPRYKIIEKRQSVAFWCNPISGHATLYWYQQILGQGPKLLIQFQNNGVVDDSQLPKDRFSAERLKGVDSTLKIQPAKLEDSAVYLCASSSLAASSYEQYFGPGTRLTVT.

V and J are TRBV2 and TRBJ1-4; no reliable D call. Germline V lookup: CDR1 SNHLY, CDR2 FYNNEI. The CDR3 has 15 residues. Trimming shortened V by 1 base and J by 4 bases, and 10 bases separated the two germline ends. The CDR3 loop is CASSEDSLFNEKLFF. The DNA for the CDR3 is TGTGCCAGCAGTGAAGACAGCCTCTTTAATGAAAAACTGTTTTTT.

The rearrangement joins TRBV29-1 to TRBJ2-4; TRBD2 matches at 7 bases. The CDR3 totals 13 residues. The J segment lost 4 bases and the V segment lost 3 bases, leaving 3 bases of the junction unmatched. Germline V CDR1 and CDR2: SQVTM, ANQGSEA. The CDR3 region is CSVDLGGKNIQYF. The CDR3 DNA sequence: TGCAGCGTTGATTTGGGGGGGAAAAACATTCAGTACTTC.

The chain is built from TRBV30 and TRBJ1-2; D unresolved. The ends were cut back, 0 bases at V and 6 bases at J, with 11 bases in the middle. The V gene's germline CDR1 is GTSNPN and CDR2 SVGIG (reference sequence). The CDR3 loop spans 13 amino acids. Here the CDR3 DNA reads TGTGCCTGGAGTGTTTTAGCTGCGGATGGCTACACCTTC. This encodes CAWSVLAADGYTF.

This clone was observed once. This chain connects TRBV10-2 to TRBJ2-7, with 15 bases that match TRBD2. The CDR3 length is 19 residues. Germline V gene data show CDR1 as WSHSY and CDR2 as SAAADI. V lost 6 bases to trimming and J lost 0 bases; unmatched junction nucleotides: 12. The CDR3 loop is CASRDTGLAGGPSSYEQYF. The DNA for the CDR3 is TGCGCCAGCAGGGATACAGGACTAGCGGGGGGGCCGAGCTCCTACGAGCAGTACTTC.

This chain joins TRBV5-4 and TRBJ1-5; tentatively, D is TRBD1 (5 bases). This CDR3 spans 14 amino acids. Trimming removed 9 bases at V and 0 bases at J, with 13 bases between. Germline assignment: CDR1 SGHNT and CDR2 YYREEE (reference sequence). The DNA of the CDR3 is TGTGCCAACTGGACACCAATTAGCAATCAGCCCCAGCATTTT. Translation: CANWTPISNQPQHF.

The chain couples TRBV11-2 to TRBJ2-7, with 8 nucleotides matching TRBD1. The CDR3 length is 14 residues. CDR1 SGHAT and CDR2 FQNNGV come from the germline V gene. J lost 3 bases, V lost 6 bases, and 7 bases had no gene match. The chain's CDR3 is CASSSAGTGYEQYF. The CDR3 bases are TGTGCCAGCAGTTCCGCCGGGACAGGCTACGAGCAGTACTTC. Combining the CDR3 with reference TRBV11-2 and TRBJ2-7 gives the whole variable domain EAGVAQSPRYKIIEKRQSVAFWCNPISGHATLYWYQQILGQGPKLLIQFQNNGVVDDSQLPKDRFSAERLKGVDSTLKIQPAKLEDSAVYLCASSSAGTGYEQYFGPGTRLTVT.

The J gene is TRBJ2-7, the V gene TRBV12-5; 7 bases agree with TRBD2. There are 16 residues in the CDR3. Trimming took 0 bases from V and 2 from J; bases not matched to a gene: 7. Germline assignment: CDR1 LGHNT and CDR2 FRNRAP. CDR3 sequence: CASGLVLGGNPYEQYF. CDR3 in DNA: TGTGCTAGTGGTTTGGTACTGGGGGGGAACCCCTACGAGCAGTACTTC.

The chain is built from TRBV29-1 and TRBJ2-5; TRBD2 matches 7 bases. The ends lost 3 bases at V and 3 bases at J; junction bases unmatched: 13. The CDR3 totals 16 residues. Per germline, CDR1 SQVTM and CDR2 ANQGSEA. The CDR3 DNA reads as TGCAGCGTTGAGGTGCGATTGTGGGAGGGAGAAGAGACCCAGTACTTC. Translated, it gives CSVEVRLWEGEETQYF.